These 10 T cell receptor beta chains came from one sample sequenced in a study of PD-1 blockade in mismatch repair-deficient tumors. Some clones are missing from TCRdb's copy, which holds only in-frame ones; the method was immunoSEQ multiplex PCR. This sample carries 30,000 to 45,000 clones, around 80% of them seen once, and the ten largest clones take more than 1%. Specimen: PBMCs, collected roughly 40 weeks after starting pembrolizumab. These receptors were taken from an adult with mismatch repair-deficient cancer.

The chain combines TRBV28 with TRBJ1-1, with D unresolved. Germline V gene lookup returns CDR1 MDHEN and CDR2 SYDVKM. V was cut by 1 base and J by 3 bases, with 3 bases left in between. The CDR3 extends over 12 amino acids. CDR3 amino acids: CASSLSYTEAFF. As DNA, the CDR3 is TGTGCCAGCAGTTTATCGTACACTGAAGCTTTCTTT.

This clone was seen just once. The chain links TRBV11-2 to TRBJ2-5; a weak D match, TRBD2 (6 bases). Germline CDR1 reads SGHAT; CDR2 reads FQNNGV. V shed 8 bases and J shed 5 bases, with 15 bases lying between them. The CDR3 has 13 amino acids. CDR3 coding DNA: TGTGCCAGCTCGCGAGGGGCGGGGGAGACCCAGTACTTC. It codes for CASSRGAGETQYF.

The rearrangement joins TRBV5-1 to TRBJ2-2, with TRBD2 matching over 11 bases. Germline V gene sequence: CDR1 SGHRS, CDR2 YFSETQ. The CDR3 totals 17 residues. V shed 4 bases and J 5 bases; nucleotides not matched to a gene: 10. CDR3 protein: CASSPPIAGGLTGELFF. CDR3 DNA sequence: TGCGCCAGCAGCCCTCCCATAGCGGGAGGGCTTACCGGGGAGCTGTTTTTT.

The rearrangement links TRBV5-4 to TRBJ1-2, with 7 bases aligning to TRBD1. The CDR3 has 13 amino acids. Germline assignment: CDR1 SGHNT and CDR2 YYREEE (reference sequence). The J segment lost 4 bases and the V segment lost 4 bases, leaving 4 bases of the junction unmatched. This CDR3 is CASSTGTVYGYTF. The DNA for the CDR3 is TGTGCCAGCAGCACGGGGACAGTCTATGGCTACACCTTC.

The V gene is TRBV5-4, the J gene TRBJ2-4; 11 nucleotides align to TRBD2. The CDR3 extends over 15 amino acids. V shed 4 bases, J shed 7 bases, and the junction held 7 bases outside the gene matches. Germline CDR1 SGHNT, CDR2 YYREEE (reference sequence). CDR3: CASSVGTSGRNIQYF. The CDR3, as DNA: TGTGCCAGCAGCGTCGGGACTAGCGGAAGGAACATTCAGTACTTC.

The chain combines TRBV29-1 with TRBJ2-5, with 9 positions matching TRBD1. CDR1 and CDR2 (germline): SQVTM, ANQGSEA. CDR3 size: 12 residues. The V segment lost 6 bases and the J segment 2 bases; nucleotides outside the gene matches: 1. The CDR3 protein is CSVGQGQETQYF. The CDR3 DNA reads TGCAGCGTAGGACAGGGGCAAGAGACCCAGTACTTC.

The CDR3 sequence is CAWTTGYGYTF. The CDR3 region has the DNA TGTGCCTGGACGACAGGGTATGGCTACACCTTC. The chain uses TRBV30 and TRBJ1-2, with 7 bases matching TRBD1. This CDR3 region has 11 residues. The germline V gene encodes CDR1 GTSNPN and CDR2 SVGIG (reference sequence). V was clipped by 4 bases and J by 5 bases; unmatched bases: 1.

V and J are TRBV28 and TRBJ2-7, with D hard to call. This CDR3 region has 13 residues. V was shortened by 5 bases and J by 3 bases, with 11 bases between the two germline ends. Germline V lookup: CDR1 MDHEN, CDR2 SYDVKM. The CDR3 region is CASSSTALYEQYF. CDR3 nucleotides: TGTGCCAGCAGTAGTACAGCCCTCTACGAGCAGTACTTC.

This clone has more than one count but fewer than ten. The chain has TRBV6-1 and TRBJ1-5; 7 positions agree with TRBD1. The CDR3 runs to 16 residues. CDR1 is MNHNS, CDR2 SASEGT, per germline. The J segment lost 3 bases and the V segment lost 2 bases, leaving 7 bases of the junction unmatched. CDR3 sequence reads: CASSEHRDRVNQPQHF. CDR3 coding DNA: TGTGCCAGCAGTGAACACCGGGACAGAGTCAATCAGCCCCAGCATTTT.

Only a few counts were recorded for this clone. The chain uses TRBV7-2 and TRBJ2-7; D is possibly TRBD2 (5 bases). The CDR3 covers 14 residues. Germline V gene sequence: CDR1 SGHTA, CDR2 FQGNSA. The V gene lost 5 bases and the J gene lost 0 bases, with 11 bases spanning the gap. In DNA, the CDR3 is TGTGCCAGCAGCCCCCCGACTAACTCCTACGAGCAGTACTTC. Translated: CASSPPTNSYEQYF.